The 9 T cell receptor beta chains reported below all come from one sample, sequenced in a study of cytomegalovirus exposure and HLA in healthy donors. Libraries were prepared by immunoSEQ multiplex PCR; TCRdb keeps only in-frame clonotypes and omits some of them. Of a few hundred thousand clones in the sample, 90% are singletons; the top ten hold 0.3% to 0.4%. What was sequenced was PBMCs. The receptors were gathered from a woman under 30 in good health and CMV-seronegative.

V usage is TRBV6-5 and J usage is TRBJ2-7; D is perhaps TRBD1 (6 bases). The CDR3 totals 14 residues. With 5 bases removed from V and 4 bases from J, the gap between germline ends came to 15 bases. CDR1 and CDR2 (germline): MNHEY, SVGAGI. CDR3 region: CASSKTGQPYEQYF. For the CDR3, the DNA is TGTGCCAGCAGTAAAACGGGACAACCTTACGAGCAGTACTTC.

The CDR3 reads CACAGQGRNQPQHF. For the CDR3, the DNA is TGTGCCTGCGCGGGACAGGGGCGCAATCAGCCCCAGCATTTT. The V gene is TRBV6-5, the J gene TRBJ1-5; 10 bases are shared with TRBD1. The germline CDR1 and CDR2 sequences are MNHEY and SVGAGI. The length of the CDR3 is 14 residues. The trim removed 11 bases at V and 2 bases at J, leaving 6 bases unmatched.

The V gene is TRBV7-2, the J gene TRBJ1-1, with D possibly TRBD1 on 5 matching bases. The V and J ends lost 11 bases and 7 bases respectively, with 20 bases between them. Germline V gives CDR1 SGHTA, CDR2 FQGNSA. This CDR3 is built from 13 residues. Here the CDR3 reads CAAPLVERGEAFF. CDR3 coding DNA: TGTGCCGCACCCCTCGTCGAAAGGGGTGAAGCTTTCTTT.

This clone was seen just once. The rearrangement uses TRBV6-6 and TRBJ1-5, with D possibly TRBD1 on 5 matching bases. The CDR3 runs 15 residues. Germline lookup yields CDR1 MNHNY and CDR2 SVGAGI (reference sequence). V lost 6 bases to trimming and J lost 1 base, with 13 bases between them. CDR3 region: CASRNRDLSNQPQHF. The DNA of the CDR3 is TGTGCCAGCAGAAACCGGGACTTAAGCAATCAGCCCCAGCATTTT.

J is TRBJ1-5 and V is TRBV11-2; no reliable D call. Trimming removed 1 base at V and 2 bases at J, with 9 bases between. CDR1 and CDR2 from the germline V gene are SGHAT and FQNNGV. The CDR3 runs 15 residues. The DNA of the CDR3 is TGTGCCAGCAGCTTAGGGCCCGGGGGCAATCAGCCCCAGCATTTT. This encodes CASSLGPGGNQPQHF.

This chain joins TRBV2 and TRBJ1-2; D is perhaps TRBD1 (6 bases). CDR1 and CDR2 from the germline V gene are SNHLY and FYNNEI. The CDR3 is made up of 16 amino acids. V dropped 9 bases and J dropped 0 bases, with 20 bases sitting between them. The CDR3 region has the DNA TGTGCCAGTGGCGGGGCGGGGGGCGTATCTAACTATGGCTACACCTTC. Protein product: CASGGAGGVSNYGYTF.

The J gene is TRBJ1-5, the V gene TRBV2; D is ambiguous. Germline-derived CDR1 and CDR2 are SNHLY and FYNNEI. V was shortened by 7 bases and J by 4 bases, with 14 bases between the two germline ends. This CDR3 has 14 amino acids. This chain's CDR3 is CASNNARLNQPQHF. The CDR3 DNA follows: TGTGCCAGCAACAACGCTAGACTTAATCAGCCCCAGCATTTT.

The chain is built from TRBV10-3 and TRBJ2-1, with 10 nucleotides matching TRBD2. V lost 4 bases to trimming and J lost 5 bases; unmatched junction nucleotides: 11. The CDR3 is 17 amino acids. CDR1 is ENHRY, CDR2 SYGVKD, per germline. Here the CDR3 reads CAISAAPAGGLNNEQFF. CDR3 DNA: TGTGCCATCAGTGCAGCCCCAGCGGGGGGGCTCAACAATGAGCAGTTCTTC.

The CDR3 spells CASSLVLASTYEQYF. Here the CDR3 DNA reads TGTGCCAGCAGCTTAGTACTAGCTTCAACCTACGAGCAGTACTTC. This rearrangement joins TRBV7-8 to TRBJ2-7; maybe TRBD2 (6 bases). CDR1 is SGHVS, CDR2 FQNEAQ, per germline. This CDR3 comprises 15 residues. The germline V and J ends were trimmed by 1 base and 2 bases, with 12 bases remaining between them.